These 21 T cell receptor beta chains were all obtained from the same sample, sequenced in a study of T cell repertoires in cytomegalovirus infection. TCRdb fed the reads into MiXCR, producing one record per CDR3 protein. The sample consists of about 320,000 distinct CDR3 sequences, 9.5% of them appearing once. The sample was PBMCs. These receptors were obtained from a human donor in good health (CMV status not recorded). Some clones in this sample may be carry-over from other donors' samples.

This clonotype was recorded at least ten times. The chain combines TRBV7-2 with TRBJ2-7; 8 positions match TRBD2. The CDR3 runs 17 residues. Unmatched junction bases numbered 14, after V lost 5 bases and J lost 2 bases. CDR1 and CDR2 from the germline V gene are SGHTA and FQGNSA. CDR3 sequence (DNA): TGTGCCAGCAGCCCCCGCCCCCGGGGGGGAACTCCCTACGAGCAGTACTTC. Translating it yields CASSPRPRGGTPYEQYF.

At least ten counts were recorded for this clonotype. The chain combines TRBV6-1 with TRBJ2-7, with a weak D call TRBD1 (5 bases). The germline V gene encodes CDR1 MNHNS and CDR2 SASEGT. This CDR3 region has 13 residues. V was trimmed by 6 bases and J by 9 bases, leaving 18 bases between them. The CDR3 loop is CASRPRTTTWQYF. The DNA for the CDR3 is TGTGCCAGCAGACCCCGGACAACCACGTGGCAGTACTTC.

This sequence joins TRBV9 and TRBJ1-5, with a possible D match to TRBD1 (6 bases). Per the germline V gene, CDR1 is SGDLS and CDR2 is YYNGEE. The CDR3 contains 15 residues. V lost 2 bases and J 4 bases, leaving 13 bases between the germline ends. The CDR3 bases are TGTGCCAGCAGCGTGGGGGGGACAACTAATCAGCCCCAGCATTTT. This gives the protein CASSVGGTTNQPQHF. Supplemented by reference TRBV9 and TRBJ1-5, the full variable domain reads DSGVTQTPKHLITATGQRVTLRCSPRSGDLSVYWYQQSLDQGLQFLIQYYNGEERAKGNILERFSAQQFPDLHSELNLSSLELGDSALYFCASSVGGTTNQPQHFGDGTRLSIL.

This clonotype showed up many times. This rearrangement joins TRBV7-3 to TRBJ2-5; TRBD1 might be the D (5 bases). The CDR3 length is 16 residues. Deletions cut 2 bases from V and 4 bases from J, with 17 bases between. Germline V gene sequence: CDR1 SGHTA, CDR2 FQGTGA. CDR3 DNA sequence: TGTGCCAGCAGCTTAGGACACCACCTCGAGAGAGAGACCCAGTACTTC. Its translation: CASSLGHHLERETQYF.

There are a few counts of this clonotype. This chain links TRBV28 with TRBJ1-6; D unclear. This CDR3 region has 17 residues. V was cut by 6 bases and J by 0 bases, with 15 bases left in between. Looked up from germline, CDR1 is MDHEN and CDR2 is SYDVKM. Written as DNA, the CDR3 is TGTGCCAGCAGAACCGGCGTCTCGAGCTCCTATAATTCACCCCTCCACTTT. As protein: CASRTGVSSSYNSPLHF.

The chain has TRBV2 and TRBJ2-7; 10 nucleotides line up with TRBD2. With V trimmed by 10 bases and J by 0 bases, 6 bases remained unmatched. Germline CDR1 SNHLY, CDR2 FYNNEI. This CDR3 comprises 14 residues. The CDR3 nucleotides read TGTGCCACCCGGAGGACTAGCGGCTCCTACGAGCAGTACTTC. This gives the protein CATRRTSGSYEQYF.

The chain has TRBV7-2 and TRBJ1-1; a possible D gene is TRBD1 (5 bases). The germline CDR1 and CDR2 sequences are SGHTA and FQGNSA. With 1 base removed from V and 5 bases from J, the gap between germline ends came to 11 bases. This CDR3 is built from 14 residues. The CDR3 protein is CASSLVWGKTEAFF. Here the CDR3 DNA reads TGTGCCAGCAGCTTAGTGTGGGGGAAAACTGAAGCTTTCTTT.

There are a few counts of this clonotype. This chain links TRBV28 with TRBJ1-5; TRBD1 aligns across 7 bases. Germline lookup yields CDR1 MDHEN and CDR2 SYDVKM. This CDR3 region has 14 residues. V shed 5 bases and J 9 bases; nucleotides not matched to a gene: 10. The CDR3 is CASSTYRGYRPQHF. The CDR3, as DNA: TGTGCCAGCAGTACTTACAGGGGATACCGGCCCCAGCATTTT.

This clonotype was observed a few times. The CDR3 protein is CASSPPWGQERTDTQYF. The CDR3 bases are TGTGCCAGCAGTCCTCCCTGGGGACAGGAGCGCACAGATACGCAGTATTTT. This sequence joins TRBV6-6 and TRBJ2-3, with 8 nucleotides matching TRBD1. The CDR3 is made up of 17 amino acids. The V and J ends lost 5 bases and 1 base, in that order; junction bases with no gene match: 11. CDR1 is MNHNY and CDR2 is SVGAGI in the germline V gene (reference sequence).

This clonotype was found many times. DNA for the CDR3: TGTGCCAGCAGTTACCCGGCAGGGGGGAGTACCGGGGAGCTGTTTTTT. Protein product: CASSYPAGGSTGELFF. The chain has TRBV6-6 and TRBJ2-2; weak D call: TRBD1 (7 bases). Trimming took 2 bases from V and 5 from J, leaving 15 bases between them. CDR1 is MNHNY, CDR2 SVGAGI, per germline (reference sequence). CDR3 length: 16 amino acids.

The J gene is TRBJ2-2, the V gene TRBV27; TRBD2 is a possible D gene (5 bases). Looked up from germline, CDR1 is MNHEY and CDR2 is SMNVEV (reference sequence). Trimming took 6 bases from V and 1 from J, leaving 12 bases between them. This CDR3 is built from 15 residues. As DNA, the CDR3 is TGTGCCAGCAGGACCGGGAAGCTGAACACCGGGGAGCTGTTTTTT. It codes for CASRTGKLNTGELFF.

This clonotype was seen repeatedly, ten times or more. The chain combines TRBV7-2 with TRBJ2-3; 7 bases line up with TRBD2. Looked up from germline, CDR1 is SGHTA and CDR2 is FQGNSA. V gave up 3 bases and J gave up 5 bases; unmatched junction bases: 8. The CDR3 spans 15 residues. The CDR3 reads CASSFLREEEDTQYF. CDR3 sequence (DNA): TGTGCCAGCAGCTTTTTACGGGAGGAGGAAGATACGCAGTATTTT.

J is TRBJ2-2 and V is TRBV6-5; 8 nucleotides line up with TRBD1. The germline CDR1 and CDR2 sequences are MNHEY and SVGAGI. CDR3 length equals 14 residues. V was clipped by 6 bases and J by 6 bases; unmatched bases: 6. The CDR3 here is CASRRGQVPGELFF. For the CDR3, the DNA is TGTGCCAGCAGACGGGGACAGGTTCCCGGGGAGCTGTTTTTT.

At least ten counts were recorded for this clonotype. The chain combines TRBV7-3 with TRBJ1-5; D is perhaps TRBD1 (5 bases). V lost 4 bases to trimming and J lost 7 bases, with 17 bases between them. This CDR3 is built from 15 residues. Germline assignment: CDR1 SGHTA and CDR2 FQGTGA. Here the CDR3 reads CASSSGGVRGQPQHF. CDR3 sequence (DNA): TGTGCCAGCAGCTCCGGAGGGGTCCGCGGACAGCCCCAGCATTTT.

This clonotype was counted at least ten times. This chain connects TRBV7-2 to TRBJ2-1, with D perhaps matching TRBD2 (7 bases). The CDR3 covers 19 residues. V lost 10 bases, J lost 0 bases, and 28 bases lay in between. Per germline, CDR1 SGHTA and CDR2 FQGNSA. CDR3 region: CATIPVGGYGTSSYNEQFF. The CDR3 region has the DNA TGTGCCACCATCCCGGTGGGAGGGTACGGGACAAGCTCCTACAATGAGCAGTTCTTC.

This clonotype was seen a handful of times. CDR3 sequence: CASSQEDAGFQPQHF. CDR3 coding DNA: TGCGCCAGCAGCCAAGAAGACGCGGGATTTCAGCCCCAGCATTTT. V gene TRBV4-1 combines with J gene TRBJ1-5; D is undetermined. Germline CDR1 and CDR2: MGHRA and YSYEKL. The V end was cut by 0 bases, the J end by 6 bases, with 12 bases between. This CDR3 is 15 amino acids long.

This sequence joins TRBV12-5 and TRBJ2-5; D is ambiguous. Germline assignment: CDR1 LGHNT and CDR2 FRNRAP. The CDR3 consists of 11 residues. V was trimmed by 8 bases and J by 3 bases, leaving 7 bases between them. The CDR3 coding sequence is TGTGCTAGTTCAGCCGAAGAGACCCAGTACTTC. Protein product: CASSAEETQYF.

The chain carries TRBV28 and TRBJ2-4, with D perhaps assigned TRBD1 or TRBD2 (5 bases each). The V end lost 8 bases, the J end lost 3 bases, and 14 bases lay between the germline ends. There are 14 residues in the CDR3. The V gene's germline CDR1 is MDHEN and CDR2 SYDVKM. The CDR3 protein is CASSGAEGKNIQYF. CDR3 nucleotide sequence: TGTGCCAGCTCTGGGGCAGAGGGCAAAAACATTCAGTACTTC. The complete variable domain, with remaining parts taken from reference TRBV28 and TRBJ2-4, reads DVKVTQSSRYLVKRTGEKVFLECVQDMDHENMFWYRQDPGLGLRLIYFSYDVKMKEKGDIPEGYSVSREKKERFSLILESASTNQTSMYLCASSGAEGKNIQYFGAGTRLSVL.

CDR3 sequence (DNA): TGTGCCAGCAGCTTAGCCAGGCAGGGGGCGATCGAGCAGTACTTC. It codes for CASSLARQGAIEQYF. The gene calls are TRBV7-9 and TRBJ2-7; TRBD1 matches 8 bases. The CDR3 runs to 15 residues. CDR1 SEHNR and CDR2 FQNEAQ come from the germline V gene (reference sequence). The V and J ends lost 0 bases and 6 bases, in that order; junction bases with no gene match: 7.

J is TRBJ1-2 and V is TRBV20-1; 7 bases are shared with TRBD1. CDR3 length equals 15 residues. V trimming: 0 bases; J trimming: 8 bases; junction bases outside the gene matches: 12. Germline lookup yields CDR1 DFQATT and CDR2 SNEGSKA (reference sequence). This CDR3 reads CSARDPVQGSGGYTF. In DNA, the CDR3 is TGCAGTGCTAGAGATCCGGTACAGGGGAGCGGCGGCTACACCTTC.

This clonotype was recorded at least ten times. The chain uses TRBV7-8 and TRBJ1-1; D perhaps matches TRBD1 (5 bases). Germline V CDR1 and CDR2: SGHVS, FQNEAQ. The V and J ends lost 5 bases and 1 base respectively, with 11 bases between them. The CDR3 runs 14 residues. DNA of the CDR3: TGTGCCAGCAGCGTAATAACAGGGAACACTGAAGCTTTCTTT. Translation: CASSVITGNTEAFF.